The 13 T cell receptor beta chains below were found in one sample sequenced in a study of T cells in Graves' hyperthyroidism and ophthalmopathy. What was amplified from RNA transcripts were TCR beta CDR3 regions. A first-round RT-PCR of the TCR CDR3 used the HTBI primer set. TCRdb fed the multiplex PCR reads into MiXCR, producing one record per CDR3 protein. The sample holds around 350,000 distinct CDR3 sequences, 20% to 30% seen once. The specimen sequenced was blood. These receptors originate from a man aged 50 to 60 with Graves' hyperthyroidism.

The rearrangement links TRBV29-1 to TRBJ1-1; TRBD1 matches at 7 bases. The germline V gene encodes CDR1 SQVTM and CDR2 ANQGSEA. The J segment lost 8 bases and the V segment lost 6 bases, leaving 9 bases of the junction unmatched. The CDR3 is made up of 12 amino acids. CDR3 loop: CSVRDRGPEAFF. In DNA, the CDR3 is TGCAGCGTCCGGGACAGAGGACCCGAAGCTTTCTTT.

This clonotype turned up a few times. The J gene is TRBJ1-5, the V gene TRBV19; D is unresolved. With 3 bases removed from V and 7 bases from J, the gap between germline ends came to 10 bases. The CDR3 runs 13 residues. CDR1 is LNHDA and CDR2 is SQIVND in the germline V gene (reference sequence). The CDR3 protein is CASSIGREQPQHF. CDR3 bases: TGTGCCAGTAGTATCGGTAGAGAGCAGCCCCAGCATTTT.

CDR3 DNA: TGTGCCAGCTCACCATCTACGACTAGCGGGCGCGACAATGAGCAGTTCTTC. Amino acid sequence: CASSPSTTSGRDNEQFF. This chain uses TRBV18 with TRBJ2-1; 10 bases agree with TRBD2. Germline V gene sequence: CDR1 KGHSH, CDR2 LQKENI. J was trimmed by 5 bases and V by 2 bases; bases with no gene match: 9. The CDR3 consists of 17 residues.

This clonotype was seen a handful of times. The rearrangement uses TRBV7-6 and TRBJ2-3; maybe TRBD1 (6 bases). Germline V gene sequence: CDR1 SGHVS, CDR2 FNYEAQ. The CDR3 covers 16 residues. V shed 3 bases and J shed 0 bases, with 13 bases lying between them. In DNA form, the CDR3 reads TGTGCCAGCAGCTTGGGCTCAGGGGCGAGCACAGATACGCAGTATTTT. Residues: CASSLGSGASTDTQYF.

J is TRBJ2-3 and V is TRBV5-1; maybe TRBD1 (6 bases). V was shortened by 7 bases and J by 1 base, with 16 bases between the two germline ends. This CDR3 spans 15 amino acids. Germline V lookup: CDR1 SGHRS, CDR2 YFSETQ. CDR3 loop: CASRQGRSGTDTQYF. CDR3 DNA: TGCGCCAGCCGCCAGGGGCGGAGCGGCACAGATACGCAGTATTTT.

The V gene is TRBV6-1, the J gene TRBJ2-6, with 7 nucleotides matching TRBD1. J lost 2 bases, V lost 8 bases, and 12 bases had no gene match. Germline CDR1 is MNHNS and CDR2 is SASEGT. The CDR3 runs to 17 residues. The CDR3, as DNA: TGTGCCAGCCTCATCCGAAGTACAGGGGCTGGGGCCAACGTCCTGACTTTC. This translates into CASLIRSTGAGANVLTF.

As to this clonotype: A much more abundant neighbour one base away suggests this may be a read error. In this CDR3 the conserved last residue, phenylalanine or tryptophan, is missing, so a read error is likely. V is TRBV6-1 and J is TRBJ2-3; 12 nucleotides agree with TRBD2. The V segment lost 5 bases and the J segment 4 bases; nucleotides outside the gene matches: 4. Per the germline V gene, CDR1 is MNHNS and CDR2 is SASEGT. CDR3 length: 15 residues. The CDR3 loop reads CASSRLAGVADTQYL. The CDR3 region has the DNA TGTGCCAGCAGTAGACTAGCGGGAGTCGCAGATACGCAGTATTTA.

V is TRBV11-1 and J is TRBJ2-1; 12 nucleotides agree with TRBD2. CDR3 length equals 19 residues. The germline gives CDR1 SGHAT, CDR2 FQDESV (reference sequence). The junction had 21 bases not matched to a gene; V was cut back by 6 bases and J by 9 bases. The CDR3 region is CASRRGRASGRAHNVEQFF. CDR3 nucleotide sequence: TGTGCCAGCAGACGAGGACGGGCTAGCGGGAGGGCCCACAATGTTGAGCAGTTCTTC.

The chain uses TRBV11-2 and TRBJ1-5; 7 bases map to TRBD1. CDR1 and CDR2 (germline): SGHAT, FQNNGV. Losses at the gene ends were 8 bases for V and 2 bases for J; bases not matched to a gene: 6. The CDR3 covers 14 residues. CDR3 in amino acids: CASDNGQGNQPQHF. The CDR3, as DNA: TGTGCCAGCGATAATGGACAGGGCAATCAGCCCCAGCATTTT.

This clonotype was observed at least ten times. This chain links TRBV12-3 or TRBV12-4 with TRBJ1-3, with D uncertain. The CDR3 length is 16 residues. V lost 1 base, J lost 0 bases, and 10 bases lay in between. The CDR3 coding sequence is TGTGCCAGCAGTTTAGGAACGGCGAGCTCTGGAAACACCATATATTTT. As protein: CASSLGTASSGNTIYF.

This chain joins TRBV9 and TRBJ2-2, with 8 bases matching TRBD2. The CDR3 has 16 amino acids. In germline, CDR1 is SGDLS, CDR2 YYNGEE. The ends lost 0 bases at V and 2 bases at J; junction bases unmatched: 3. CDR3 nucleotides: TGTGCCAGCAGCGTAGAACTAGCGGATAACACCGGGGAGCTGTTTTTT. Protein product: CASSVELADNTGELFF.

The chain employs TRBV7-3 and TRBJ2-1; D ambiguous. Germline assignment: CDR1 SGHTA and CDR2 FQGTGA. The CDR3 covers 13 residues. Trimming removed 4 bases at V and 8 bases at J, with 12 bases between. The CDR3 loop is CASSSIALDEQFF. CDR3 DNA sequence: TGTGCCAGCAGCTCCATAGCTTTGGATGAGCAGTTCTTC.

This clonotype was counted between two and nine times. CDR3 sequence: CASSQDSGGGYGYTF. CDR3 DNA sequence: TGTGCCAGCAGCCAGGACTCAGGGGGTGGCTATGGCTACACCTTC. The V gene is TRBV3-1, the J gene TRBJ1-2; 7 bases map to TRBD1. Germline assignment: CDR1 LGHDT and CDR2 YNNKEL (reference sequence). The V segment lost 3 bases and the J segment 4 bases; nucleotides outside the gene matches: 8. The CDR3 contains 15 residues. The full variable domain, in which reference TRBV3-1 and TRBJ1-2 provide the parts outside the CDR3, is DTAVSQTPKYLVTQMGNDKSIKCEQNLGHDTMYWYKQDSKKFLKIMFSYNNKELIINETVPNRFSPKSPDKAHLNLHINSLELGDSAVYFCASSQDSGGGYGYTFGSGTRLTVV.